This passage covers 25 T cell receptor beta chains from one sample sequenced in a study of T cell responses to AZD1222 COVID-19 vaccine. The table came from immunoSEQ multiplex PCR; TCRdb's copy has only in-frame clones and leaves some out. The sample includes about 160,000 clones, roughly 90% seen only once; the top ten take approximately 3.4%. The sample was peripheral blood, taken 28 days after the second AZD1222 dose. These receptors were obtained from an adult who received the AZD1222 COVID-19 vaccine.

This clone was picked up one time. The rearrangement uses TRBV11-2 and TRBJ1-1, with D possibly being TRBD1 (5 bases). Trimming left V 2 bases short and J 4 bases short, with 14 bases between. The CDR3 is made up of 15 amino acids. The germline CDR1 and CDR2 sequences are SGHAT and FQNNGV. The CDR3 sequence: CASSLLSGRVTEAFF. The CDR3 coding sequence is TGTGCCAGCAGCTTACTGTCAGGGAGGGTCACTGAAGCTTTCTTT. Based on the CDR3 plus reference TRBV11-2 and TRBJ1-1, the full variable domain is EAGVAQSPRYKIIEKRQSVAFWCNPISGHATLYWYQQILGQGPKLLIQFQNNGVVDDSQLPKDRFSAERLKGVDSTLKIQPAKLEDSAVYLCASSLLSGRVTEAFFGQGTRLTVV.

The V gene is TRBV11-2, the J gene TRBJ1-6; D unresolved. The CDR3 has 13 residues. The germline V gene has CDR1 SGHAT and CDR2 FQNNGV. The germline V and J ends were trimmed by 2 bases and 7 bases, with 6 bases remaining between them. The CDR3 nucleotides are TGTGCCAGCAGCTTATTAAGGAATTCACCCCTCCACTTT. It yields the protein CASSLLRNSPLHF.

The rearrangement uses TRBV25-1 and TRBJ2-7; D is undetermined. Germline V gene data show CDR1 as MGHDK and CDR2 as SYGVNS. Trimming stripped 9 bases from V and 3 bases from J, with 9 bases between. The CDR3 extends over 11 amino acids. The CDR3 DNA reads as TGTGCCAGTGCCCTCAACTACGAGCAGTACTTC. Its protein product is CASALNYEQYF.

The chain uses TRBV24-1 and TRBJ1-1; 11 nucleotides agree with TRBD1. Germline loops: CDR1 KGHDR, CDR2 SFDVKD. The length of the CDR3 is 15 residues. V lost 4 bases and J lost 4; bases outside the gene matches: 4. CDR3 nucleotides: TGTGCCACCAGTGACCCCGGGACAGGGGGCACTGAAGCTTTCTTT. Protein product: CATSDPGTGGTEAFF.

For the CDR3, the DNA is TGTGCCAGTAGTATGGGGGACAGCTCCTACGAGCAGTACTTC. Translation gives CASSMGDSSYEQYF. The rearrangement joins TRBV19 to TRBJ2-7, with 7 bases aligning to TRBD1. Germline values: CDR1 LNHDA, CDR2 SQIVND (reference sequence). This CDR3 spans 14 amino acids. The ends lost 3 bases at V and 0 bases at J; junction bases unmatched: 2.

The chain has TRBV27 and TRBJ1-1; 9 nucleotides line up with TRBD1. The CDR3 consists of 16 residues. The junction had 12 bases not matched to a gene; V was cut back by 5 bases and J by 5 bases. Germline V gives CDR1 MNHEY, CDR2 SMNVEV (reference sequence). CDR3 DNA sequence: TGTGCCAGCAGTCGCCCACAGGGGGCAACAAGGACTGAAGCTTTCTTT. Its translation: CASSRPQGATRTEAFF.

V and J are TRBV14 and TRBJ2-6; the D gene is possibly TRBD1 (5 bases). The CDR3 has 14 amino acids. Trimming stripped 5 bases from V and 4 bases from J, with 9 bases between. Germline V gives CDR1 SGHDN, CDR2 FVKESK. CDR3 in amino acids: CASSTGSGANVLTF. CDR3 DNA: TGTGCCAGCAGCACAGGATCCGGGGCCAACGTCCTGACTTTC.

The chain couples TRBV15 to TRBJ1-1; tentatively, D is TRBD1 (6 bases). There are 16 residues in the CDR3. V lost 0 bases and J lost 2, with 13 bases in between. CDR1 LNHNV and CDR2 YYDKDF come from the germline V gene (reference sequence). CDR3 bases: TGTGCCACCAGCAGAGATTGGGGGGCCGATAACACTGAAGCTTTCTTT. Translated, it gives CATSRDWGADNTEAFF.

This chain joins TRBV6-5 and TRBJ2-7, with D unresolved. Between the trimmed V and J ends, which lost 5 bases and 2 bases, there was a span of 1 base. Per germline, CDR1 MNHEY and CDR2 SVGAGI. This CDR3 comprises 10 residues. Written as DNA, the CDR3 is TGTGCCAGCAGTACCTACGAGCAGTACTTC. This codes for CASSTYEQYF.

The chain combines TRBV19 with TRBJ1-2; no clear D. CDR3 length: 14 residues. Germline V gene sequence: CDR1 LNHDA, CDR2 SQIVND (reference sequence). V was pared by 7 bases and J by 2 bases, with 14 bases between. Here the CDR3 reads CASKDRLPNYGYTF. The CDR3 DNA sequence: TGTGCCAGTAAAGACCGACTACCAAACTATGGCTACACCTTC.

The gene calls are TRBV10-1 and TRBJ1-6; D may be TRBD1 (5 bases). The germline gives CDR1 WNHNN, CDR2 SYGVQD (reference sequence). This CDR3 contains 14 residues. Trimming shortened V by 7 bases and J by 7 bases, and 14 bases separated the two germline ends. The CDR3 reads CASTAGTENSPLHF. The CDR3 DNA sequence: TGCGCCAGCACCGCTGGGACGGAAAATTCACCCCTCCACTTT.

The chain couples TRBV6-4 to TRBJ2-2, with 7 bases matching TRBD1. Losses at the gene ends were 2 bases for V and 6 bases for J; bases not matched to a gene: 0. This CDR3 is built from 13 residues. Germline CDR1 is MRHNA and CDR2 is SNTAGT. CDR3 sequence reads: CASSDDRAGELFF. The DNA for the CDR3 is TGTGCCAGCAGTGACGACAGGGCCGGGGAGCTGTTTTTT.

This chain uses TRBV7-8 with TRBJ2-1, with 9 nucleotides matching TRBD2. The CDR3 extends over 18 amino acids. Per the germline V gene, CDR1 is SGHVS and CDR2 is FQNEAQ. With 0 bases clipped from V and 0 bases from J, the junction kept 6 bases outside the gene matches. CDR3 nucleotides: TGTGCCAGCAGCTTAGCGCTAGCGGGATACCCCTCCTACAATGAGCAGTTCTTC. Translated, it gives CASSLALAGYPSYNEQFF. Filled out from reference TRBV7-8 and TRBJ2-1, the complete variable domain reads GAGVSQSPRYKVAKRGQDVALRCDPISGHVSLFWYQQALGQGPEFLTYFQNEAQLDKSGLPSDRFFAERPEGSVSTLKIQRTQQEDSAVYLCASSLALAGYPSYNEQFFGPGTRLTVL.

The CDR3 bases are TGCGCCAGCAGCCAAGTTGACAGGGGCTATGGCTACACCTTC. Translation: CASSQVDRGYGYTF. The V call is TRBV4-3, the J call TRBJ1-2; 8 bases fit TRBD1. With 1 base clipped from V and 4 bases from J, the junction kept 2 bases outside the gene matches. The CDR3 consists of 14 residues. Germline values: CDR1 LGHNA, CDR2 YSLEER.

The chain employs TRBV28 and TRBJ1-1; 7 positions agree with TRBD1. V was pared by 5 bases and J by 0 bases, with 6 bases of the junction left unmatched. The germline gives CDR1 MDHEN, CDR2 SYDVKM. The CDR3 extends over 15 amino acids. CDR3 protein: CASSITGTVNTEAFF. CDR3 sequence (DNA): TGTGCCAGCAGTATAACCGGGACAGTGAACACTGAAGCTTTCTTT.

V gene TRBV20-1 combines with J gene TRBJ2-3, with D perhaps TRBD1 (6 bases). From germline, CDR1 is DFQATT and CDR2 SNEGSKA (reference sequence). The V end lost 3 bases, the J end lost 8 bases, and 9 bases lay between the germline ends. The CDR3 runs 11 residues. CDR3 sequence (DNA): TGCAGTGCTAGCCGACAGGCTACGCAGTATTTT. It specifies CSASRQATQYF.

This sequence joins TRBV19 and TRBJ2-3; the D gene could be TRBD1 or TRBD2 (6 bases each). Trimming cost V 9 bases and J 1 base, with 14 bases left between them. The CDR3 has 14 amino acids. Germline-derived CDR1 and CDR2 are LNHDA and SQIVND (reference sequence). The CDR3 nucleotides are TGTGCCAGCTCAAGGGGGGATGGCACAGATACGCAGTATTTT. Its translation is CASSRGDGTDTQYF.

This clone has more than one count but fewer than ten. CDR3 region: CASSTGAGNYGYTF. The CDR3 bases are TGTGCCAGCAGCACCGGAGCGGGTAACTATGGCTACACCTTC. V and J are TRBV28 and TRBJ1-2; no reliable D call. The germline gives CDR1 MDHEN, CDR2 SYDVKM. With 6 bases removed from V and 1 base from J, the gap between germline ends came to 12 bases. The CDR3 totals 14 residues.

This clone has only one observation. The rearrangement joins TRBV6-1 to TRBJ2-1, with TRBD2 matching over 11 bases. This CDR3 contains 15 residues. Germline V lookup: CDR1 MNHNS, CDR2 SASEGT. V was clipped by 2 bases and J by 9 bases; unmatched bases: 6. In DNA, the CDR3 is TGTGCCAGCAGTGAAAGTACTAGCGGGAGAGCTGAGCAGTTCTTC. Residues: CASSESTSGRAEQFF.

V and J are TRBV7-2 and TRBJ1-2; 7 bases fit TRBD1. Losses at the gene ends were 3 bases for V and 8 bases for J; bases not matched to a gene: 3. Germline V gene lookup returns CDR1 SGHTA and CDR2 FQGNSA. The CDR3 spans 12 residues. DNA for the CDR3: TGTGCCAGCAGCTTTCAGGGGGAAGGCTACACCTTC. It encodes CASSFQGEGYTF.

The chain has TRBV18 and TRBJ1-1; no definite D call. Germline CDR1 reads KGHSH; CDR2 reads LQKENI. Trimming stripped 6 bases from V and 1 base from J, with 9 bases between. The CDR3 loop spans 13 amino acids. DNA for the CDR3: TGTGCCAGCTCCCTAGACGGGAACACTGAAGCTTTCTTT. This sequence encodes CASSLDGNTEAFF.

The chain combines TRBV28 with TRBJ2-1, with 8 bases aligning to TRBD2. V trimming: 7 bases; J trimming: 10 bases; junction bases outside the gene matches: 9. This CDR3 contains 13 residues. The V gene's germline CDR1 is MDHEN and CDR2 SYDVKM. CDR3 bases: TGTGCCAGCATGGCTAGCGGGTCTAGGGAGCAGTTCTTC. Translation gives CASMASGSREQFF.

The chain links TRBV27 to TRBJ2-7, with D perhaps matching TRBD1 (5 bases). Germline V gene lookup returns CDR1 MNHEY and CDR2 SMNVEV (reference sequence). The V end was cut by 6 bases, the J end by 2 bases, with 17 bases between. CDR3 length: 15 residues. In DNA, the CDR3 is TGTGCCAGCAGAGGCAAGGGGTCCCCTACCTACGAGCAGTACTTC. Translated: CASRGKGSPTYEQYF.

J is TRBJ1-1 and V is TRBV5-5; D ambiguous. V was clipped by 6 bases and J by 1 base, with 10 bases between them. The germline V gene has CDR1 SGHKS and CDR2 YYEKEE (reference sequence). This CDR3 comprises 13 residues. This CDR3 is CASTAWANTEAFF. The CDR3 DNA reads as TGTGCCAGCACAGCCTGGGCGAACACTGAAGCTTTCTTT.

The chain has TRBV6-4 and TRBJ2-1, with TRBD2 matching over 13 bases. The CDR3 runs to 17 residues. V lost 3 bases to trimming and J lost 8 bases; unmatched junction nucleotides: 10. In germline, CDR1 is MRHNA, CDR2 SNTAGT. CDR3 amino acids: CASSEHSGTSGIDEQFF. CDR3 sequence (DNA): TGTGCCAGCAGTGAACACAGCGGGACTAGCGGGATAGATGAGCAGTTCTTC.